The sequence of this TCR beta chain was determined in a study of T cells expressing NK-cell markers. Study results and caveats: These clonotypes additionally ranked first within the CD3+CD56-NKG2C+ fraction of a handful of donors.

CDR3 length: 16 amino acids. Germline CDR1 is SGHDT and CDR2 is YYEEEE. In regard to this clonotype: The antigen is unknown.

TCRdb reprocessed the 5' RACE reads and reports one entry per CDR3 protein, with no DNA. The listing records some 150,000 distinct CDR3 sequences. This clonotype originated in a man aged 18 to 29 in good health. The chain recombines TRBV5-6 with TRBJ1-1; TCRdb selects TRBD1, and the lack of DNA leaves this call unchecked. The sequenced sample was blood T cells: a sorted CD56 or NKG2C T cell subset, CD4+ or CD8+ T cells, or bulk PBMC T cells (not recorded which). The CDR3 is CASSPSRGRLITEAFF.